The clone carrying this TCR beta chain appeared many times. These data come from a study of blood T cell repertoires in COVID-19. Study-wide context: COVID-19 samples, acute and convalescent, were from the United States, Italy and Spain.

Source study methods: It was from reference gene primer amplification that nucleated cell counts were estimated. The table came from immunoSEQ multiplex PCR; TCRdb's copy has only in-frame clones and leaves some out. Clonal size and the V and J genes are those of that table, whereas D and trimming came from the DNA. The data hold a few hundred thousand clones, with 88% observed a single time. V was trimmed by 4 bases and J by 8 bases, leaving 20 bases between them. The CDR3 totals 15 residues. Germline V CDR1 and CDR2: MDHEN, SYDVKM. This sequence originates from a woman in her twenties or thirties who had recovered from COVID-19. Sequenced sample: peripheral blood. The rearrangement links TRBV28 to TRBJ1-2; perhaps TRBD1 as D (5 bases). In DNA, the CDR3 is TGTGCCAGCAGTTCTTATGTCGCCCGCAGGGTAGGCTACACCTTC. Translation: CASSSYVARRVGYTF.